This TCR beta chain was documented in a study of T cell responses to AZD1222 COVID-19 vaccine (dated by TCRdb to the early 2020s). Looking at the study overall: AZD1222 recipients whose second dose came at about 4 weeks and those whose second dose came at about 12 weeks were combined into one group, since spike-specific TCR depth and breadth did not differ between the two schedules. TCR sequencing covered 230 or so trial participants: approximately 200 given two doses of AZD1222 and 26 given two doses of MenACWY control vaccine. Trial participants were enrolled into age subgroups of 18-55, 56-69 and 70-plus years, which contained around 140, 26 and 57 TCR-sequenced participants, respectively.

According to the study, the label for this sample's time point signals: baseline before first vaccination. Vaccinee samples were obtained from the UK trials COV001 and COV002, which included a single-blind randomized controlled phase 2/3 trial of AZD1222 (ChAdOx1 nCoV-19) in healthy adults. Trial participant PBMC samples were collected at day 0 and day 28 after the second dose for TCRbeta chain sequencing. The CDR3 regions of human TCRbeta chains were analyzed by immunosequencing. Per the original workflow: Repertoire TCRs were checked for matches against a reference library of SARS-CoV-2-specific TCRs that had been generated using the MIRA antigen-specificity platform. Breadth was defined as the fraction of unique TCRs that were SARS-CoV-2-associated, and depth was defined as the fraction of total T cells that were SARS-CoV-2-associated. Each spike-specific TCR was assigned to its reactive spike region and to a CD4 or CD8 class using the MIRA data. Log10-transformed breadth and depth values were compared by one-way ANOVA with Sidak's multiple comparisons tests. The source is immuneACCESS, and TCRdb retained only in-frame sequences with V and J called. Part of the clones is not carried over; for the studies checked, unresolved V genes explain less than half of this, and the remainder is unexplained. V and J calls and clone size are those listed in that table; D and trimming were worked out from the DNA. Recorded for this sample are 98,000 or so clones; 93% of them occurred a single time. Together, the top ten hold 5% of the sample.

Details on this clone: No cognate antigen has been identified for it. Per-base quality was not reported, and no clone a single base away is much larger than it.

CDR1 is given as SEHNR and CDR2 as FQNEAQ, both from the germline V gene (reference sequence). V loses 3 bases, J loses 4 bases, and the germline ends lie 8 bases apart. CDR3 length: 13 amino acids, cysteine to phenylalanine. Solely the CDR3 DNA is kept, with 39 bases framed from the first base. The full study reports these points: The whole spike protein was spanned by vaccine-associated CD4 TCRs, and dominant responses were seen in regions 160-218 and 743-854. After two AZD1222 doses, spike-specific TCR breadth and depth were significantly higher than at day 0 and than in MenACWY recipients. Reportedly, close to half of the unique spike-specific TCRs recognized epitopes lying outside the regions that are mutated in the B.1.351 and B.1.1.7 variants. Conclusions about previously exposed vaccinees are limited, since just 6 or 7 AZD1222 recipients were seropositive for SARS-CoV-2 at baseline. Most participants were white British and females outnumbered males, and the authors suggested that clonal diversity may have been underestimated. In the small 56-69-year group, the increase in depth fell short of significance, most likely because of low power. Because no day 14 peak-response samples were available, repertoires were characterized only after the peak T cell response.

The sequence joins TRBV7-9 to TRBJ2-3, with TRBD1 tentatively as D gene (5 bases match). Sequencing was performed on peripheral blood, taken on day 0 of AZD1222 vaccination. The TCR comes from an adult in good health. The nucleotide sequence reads TGTGCCAGCAGCTTTAGGGGCGCAGATACGCAGTATTTT. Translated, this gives CASSFRGADTQYF.